This is a list of T cell receptor beta chains from one sample in a study of blood T cell repertoires in COVID-19. This table comes from immunoSEQ multiplex PCR, and its TCRdb copy is limited to in-frame clones, with some not included. The sample contains fewer than 500,000 clones, 87% of which appear only once. Sequencing was done on a sample of PBMCs or T cells enriched from blood (not recorded which). These receptors came from a woman aged 18-29 years with acute COVID-19. Each CDR3 is given with its conserved first and last residue. The D gene is left open where the match is weak. Clone size is stated in some rows and not others, as once, few, many or a class when expanded.

clone_size	j_call	d_call	v_call	cdr3_aa	cdr3_nt
NA	TRBJ1-2	TRBD1	TRBV29-1	CSVQGAQPHGYTF	TGCAGCGTCCAGGGGGCCCAACCGCATGGCTACACCTTC
few	TRBJ2-5	TRBD2	TRBV30	CAWRTRKGRGGETQYF	TGTGCCTGGAGGACCCGGAAGGGACGGGGGGGAGAGACCCAGTACTTC
NA	TRBJ2-1	NA	TRBV6-5	CASSQTALTYNEQFF	TGTGCCAGCAGCCAAACAGCTCTGACCTACAATGAGCAGTTCTTC
NA	TRBJ2-3	NA	TRBV7-9	CASSPGFTDTQYF	TGTGCCAGCAGCCCAGGGTTCACAGATACGCAGTATTTT
once	TRBJ2-3	TRBD1	TRBV6-5	CASSYSDRSTDTQYF	TGTGCCAGCAGTTACTCGGACAGGAGCACAGATACGCAGTATTTT
NA	TRBJ1-2	TRBD1	TRBV6-5	CASSYGDSLNYGYTF	TGTGCCAGCAGTTATGGGGACAGCCTAAACTATGGCTACACCTTC
NA	TRBJ2-1	TRBD1	TRBV9	CASSSMTGESNEQFF	TGTGCCAGCAGCTCGATGACAGGGGAGTCTAATGAGCAGTTCTTC
NA	TRBJ2-7	NA	TRBV15	CATSRGSGGGHYEQYF	TGTGCCACCAGCAGAGGGTCCGGAGGGGGCCACTACGAGCAGTACTTC
NA	TRBJ1-6	NA	TRBV11-2	CASSLGEGQGAGSALHF	TGTGCCAGCAGCCTAGGGGAGGGTCAGGGAGCTGGATCTGCCCTCCACTTT
NA	TRBJ1-2	TRBD1	TRBV7-9	CASSSGQGLGYTF	TGTGCCAGCAGCTCCGGACAGGGGTTGGGCTACACCTTC
NA	TRBJ1-3	NA	TRBV19	CASSTRGRNTIYF	TGTGCCAGTAGTACCCGGGGAAGAAACACCATATATTTT
once	TRBJ2-7	TRBD1	TRBV14	CASPGQIYEQYF	TGTGCCAGCCCGGGACAGATATACGAGCAGTACTTC
NA	TRBJ2-1	TRBD2	TRBV7-2	CASSQRSSGGAYYNEQFF	TGTGCCAGCAGCCAAAGGTCTAGCGGGGGGGCCTACTACAATGAGCAGTTCTTC
NA	TRBJ2-5	TRBD2	TRBV30	CAWSDGLAGGWETQYF	TGTGCCTGGAGCGACGGACTAGCGGGAGGGTGGGAGACCCAGTACTTC
NA	TRBJ2-5	TRBD1	TRBV12-3/TRBV12-4	CASSPDREETQYF	TGTGCCAGCAGTCCCGACAGGGAGGAGACCCAGTACTTC
once	TRBJ2-2	TRBD1	TRBV9	CASSVVGTGVAGELFF	TGTGCCAGCAGCGTAGTAGGGACAGGGGTCGCCGGGGAGCTGTTTTTT
NA	TRBJ2-7	NA	TRBV7-2	CASSFSAYEQYF	TGTGCCAGCAGCTTTAGTGCCTACGAGCAGTACTTC
NA	TRBJ2-2	TRBD1	TRBV5-6	CASSLGPGTANTGELFF	TGTGCCAGCAGCTTAGGTCCCGGGACAGCGAACACCGGGGAGCTGTTTTTT
NA	TRBJ1-5	NA	TRBV4-1	CASSQDDSRNQPQHF	TGCGCCAGCAGCCAAGATGACAGCCGAAATCAGCCCCAGCATTTT
NA	TRBJ2-7	NA	TRBV5-1	CASSPMSGGSYEQYF	TGCGCCAGCAGCCCCATGAGCGGCGGCTCCTACGAGCAGTACTTC
NA	TRBJ1-2	TRBD1	TRBV16	CASSQSGDRDRYTF	TGTGCCAGCAGCCAATCTGGGGACAGGGATCGCTACACCTTC
NA	TRBJ1-2	NA	TRBV4-3	CASSQTSPSGGYTF	TGCGCCAGCAGCCAAACTAGTCCCTCGGGGGGCTACACCTTC
NA	TRBJ1-4	TRBD1	TRBV6-5	CASRDRGENEKLFF	TGTGCCAGCAGGGACAGGGGAGAGAATGAAAAACTGTTTTTT
NA	TRBJ1-5	NA	TRBV18	CASSPPGQGINQPQHF	TGTGCCAGCTCACCACCGGGACAAGGAATCAATCAGCCCCAGCATTTT
NA	TRBJ2-7	TRBD2	TRBV7-2	CASSPSGSLHEQYF	TGTGCCAGCAGCCCTAGCGGGTCCCTCCACGAGCAGTACTTC
NA	TRBJ2-7	TRBD1	TRBV29-1	CSVSIPRTGPYEQYF	TGCAGCGTGTCAATTCCCAGGACAGGGCCCTACGAGCAGTACTTC
few	TRBJ1-6	TRBD1	TRBV4-1	CASRDRGNSPLHF	TGCGCCAGCAGGGACAGGGGCAATTCACCCCTCCACTTT
once	TRBJ2-2	NA	TRBV14	CASSRTRIGGELFF	TGTGCCAGCAGCCGAACTAGGATCGGCGGGGAGCTGTTTTTT
NA	TRBJ2-7	TRBD2	TRBV4-1	CASSQDRASGRPTF	TGCGCCAGCAGCCAAGATAGAGCTAGCGGGAGACCGACCTTC
NA	TRBJ1-1	NA	TRBV10-1	CASSEPGWGRGTEAFF	TGCGCCAGCAGTGAGCCGGGGTGGGGTCGGGGCACTGAAGCTTTCTTT
NA	TRBJ1-2	TRBD1	TRBV7-9	CASSLADRAHGYTF	TGTGCCAGCAGCTTAGCCGACAGGGCCCATGGCTACACCTTC
NA	TRBJ1-2	TRBD1	TRBV14	CASSPGTDYGYTF	TGTGCCAGCAGCCCGGGGACAGACTATGGCTACACCTTC
NA	TRBJ2-5	NA	TRBV4-2	CASSQDAGALQETQYF	TGTGCCAGCAGCCAAGATGCGGGGGCCCTCCAAGAGACCCAGTACTTC
NA	TRBJ2-1	NA	TRBV7-2	CASSPGSPATYNEQFF	TGTGCCAGCAGCCCGGGTAGTCCAGCCACCTACAATGAGCAGTTCTTC
NA	TRBJ2-7	NA	TRBV7-2	CASSRLRYEQYF	TGTGCCAGCAGCCGACTTAGATACGAGCAGTACTTC
NA	TRBJ1-2	TRBD1	TRBV10-3	CAISGGRTGPHGKYGYTF	TGTGCCATCAGTGGGGGGAGGACAGGACCACATGGGAAGTATGGCTACACCTTC
NA	TRBJ2-5	TRBD2	TRBV5-5	CASSLVYSSGDLQETQYF	TGTGCCAGCAGCTTGGTATATTCTAGCGGGGATTTACAAGAGACCCAGTACTTC